These T cell receptor beta chains were read from a single sample in a study of OX40 agonist ivuxolimab in advanced cancers. The repertoire was sequenced with immunoSEQ multiplex PCR; TCRdb's copy has only in-frame clones and lacks some. The sample carries about 82,000 clones, 75% to 90% recorded once. The starting material was CD4+ or CD8+ T cells sorted from blood, obtained in a trial of the OX40 agonist ivuxolimab. The receptor set was obtained from an adult with an advanced solid tumor such as melanoma, head and neck, liver or kidney cancer. Both conserved end residues are part of each CDR3. The order of the fields is J gene, V gene, clone size, D gene, CDR3 DNA, CDR3 protein. A D gene is named only where the DNA matches it firmly. Size values are once, few and many counts, or a class for expanded clones, and some rows have none.

j_gene: TRBJ2-1
v_gene: TRBV9
abundance: -
d_gene: -
CDR3nt: TGTGCCAGCAGCTCGGACGGAAGCTCCTACAATGAGCAGTTCTTC
CDR3aa: CASSSDGSSYNEQFF

j_gene: TRBJ2-5
v_gene: TRBV19
abundance: once
d_gene: TRBD2
CDR3nt: TGTGCCAGTAGTACCGGGACTAGCGGGGACCAAGAGACCCAGTACTTC
CDR3aa: CASSTGTSGDQETQYF

j_gene: TRBJ2-3
v_gene: TRBV18
abundance: -
d_gene: -
CDR3nt: TGTGCCAGCTCACCCCTCGTCTCTGATACGCAGTATTTT
CDR3aa: CASSPLVSDTQYF

j_gene: TRBJ1-1
v_gene: TRBV7-3
abundance: -
d_gene: -
CDR3nt: TGTGCCAGCAGCTTCGGGAGTGAAGCTTTCTTT
CDR3aa: CASSFGSEAFF

j_gene: TRBJ2-3
v_gene: TRBV9
abundance: -
d_gene: -
CDR3nt: TGTGCCAGCAGCGTAGGACCCACAGATACGCAGTATTTT
CDR3aa: CASSVGPTDTQYF

j_gene: TRBJ1-3
v_gene: TRBV7-2
abundance: -
d_gene: -
CDR3nt: TGTGCCAGCAGCCTTTGGCCCGCTGGAAACACCATATATTTT
CDR3aa: CASSLWPAGNTIYF

j_gene: TRBJ2-7
v_gene: TRBV28
abundance: -
d_gene: -
CDR3nt: TGTGCCAGCAACTCCCAGGGGAGGTCCGACGGTATGGAGCAGTACTTC
CDR3aa: CASNSQGRSDGMEQYF

j_gene: TRBJ2-3
v_gene: TRBV27
abundance: -
d_gene: -
CDR3nt: TGTGCCAGCAGCCTAGGGTTCTGGGGGACCCGAACTAGCACAGATACGCAGTATTTT
CDR3aa: CASSLGFWGTRTSTDTQYF

j_gene: TRBJ2-1
v_gene: TRBV11-2
abundance: -
d_gene: -
CDR3nt: TGTGCCAGCAGCTATTCCGGGAAGCAGTTCTTC
CDR3aa: CASSYSGKQFF

j_gene: TRBJ1-5
v_gene: TRBV4-1
abundance: -
d_gene: -
CDR3nt: TGCGCCAGCAGCCAAGATGGGCAGGGAGGACAGCCCCAGCATTTT
CDR3aa: CASSQDGQGGQPQHF

j_gene: TRBJ2-3
v_gene: TRBV7-2
abundance: -
d_gene: TRBD2
CDR3nt: TGTGCCAGCAGCTTAGTGATAGCGGGAGGGCCCACAGATACGCAGTATTTT
CDR3aa: CASSLVIAGGPTDTQYF

j_gene: TRBJ1-1
v_gene: TRBV5-1
abundance: -
d_gene: -
CDR3nt: TGCGCCAGCAGCTTGACCGCAGGGGTGAACACTGAAGCTTTCTTT
CDR3aa: CASSLTAGVNTEAFF

j_gene: TRBJ2-3
v_gene: TRBV19
abundance: -
d_gene: TRBD2
CDR3nt: TGTGCCAGTACTCAACACTGGACTAGCGGGAGTGGTGGGAGCACAGATACGCAGTATTTT
CDR3aa: CASTQHWTSGSGGSTDTQYF

j_gene: TRBJ2-1
v_gene: TRBV5-1
abundance: -
d_gene: -
CDR3nt: TGCGCCAGCAGCCGGGGCACAGGGTCGTACAATGAGCAGTTCTTC
CDR3aa: CASSRGTGSYNEQFF

j_gene: TRBJ2-5
v_gene: TRBV9
abundance: -
d_gene: TRBD2
CDR3nt: TGTGCCAGCAGCGTAGCGGGTTCGGGTAGCGGGGGGTCTGCTGGAGAGACCCAGTACTTC
CDR3aa: CASSVAGSGSGGSAGETQYF

j_gene: TRBJ1-1
v_gene: TRBV5-1
abundance: few
d_gene: -
CDR3nt: TGCGCCAGCACCTGGGGGGGCGACACTGAAGCTTTCTTT
CDR3aa: CASTWGGDTEAFF

j_gene: TRBJ1-1
v_gene: TRBV27
abundance: -
d_gene: TRBD1
CDR3nt: TGTGCCAGCAGTGGCCATGGACAGGGAGCCACTGAAGCTTTCTTT
CDR3aa: CASSGHGQGATEAFF

j_gene: TRBJ2-2
v_gene: TRBV11-3
abundance: -
d_gene: -
CDR3nt: TGTGCCAGCGGCCCGAGAAACCCAGCGAACACCGGGGAGCTGTTTTTT
CDR3aa: CASGPRNPANTGELFF

j_gene: TRBJ1-5
v_gene: TRBV11-2
abundance: -
d_gene: -
CDR3nt: TGTGCCAGCAGCTTAACAGGGAGCAATCAGCCCCAGCATTTT
CDR3aa: CASSLTGSNQPQHF

j_gene: TRBJ2-3
v_gene: TRBV7-2
abundance: -
d_gene: TRBD2
CDR3nt: TGTGCCAGCAGCTGGACTAGCGGGAGCACAGATACGCAGTATTTT
CDR3aa: CASSWTSGSTDTQYF

j_gene: TRBJ2-4
v_gene: TRBV28
abundance: -
d_gene: -
CDR3nt: TGTGCCAGCACAGGAACTCAGTTCGTAGCCAAAAACATTCAGTACTTC
CDR3aa: CASTGTQFVAKNIQYF

j_gene: TRBJ2-5
v_gene: TRBV7-9
abundance: -
d_gene: TRBD1
CDR3nt: TGTGCCAGCAGCCCCGCCGGGACAGGCCTTCCCCAGTACTTC
CDR3aa: CASSPAGTGLPQYF

j_gene: TRBJ2-7
v_gene: TRBV7-2
abundance: once
d_gene: TRBD1
CDR3nt: TGTGCCAGCAGCGCCCGGGACAGGGGTTCCTACGAGCAGTACTTC
CDR3aa: CASSARDRGSYEQYF

j_gene: TRBJ2-7
v_gene: TRBV28
abundance: -
d_gene: -
CDR3nt: TGTGCCAGCAGTTTGCCCGCCCTCTACGAGCAGTACTTC
CDR3aa: CASSLPALYEQYF

j_gene: TRBJ1-1
v_gene: TRBV4-3
abundance: -
d_gene: -
CDR3nt: TGCGCCAGCAGCCAAGACGCCCGGGGGGGGGCGAACACTGAAGCTTTCTTT
CDR3aa: CASSQDARGGANTEAFF

j_gene: TRBJ2-1
v_gene: TRBV2
abundance: -
d_gene: -
CDR3nt: TGTGCCAGCAGTGAAGGTTCTACAGGCCCGGGGCATGAGCAGTTCTTC
CDR3aa: CASSEGSTGPGHEQFF

j_gene: TRBJ2-2
v_gene: TRBV6-1
abundance: -
d_gene: TRBD1
CDR3nt: TGTGCCAGCAGTGAGAACAGGGGGTACACCGGGGAGCTGTTTTTT
CDR3aa: CASSENRGYTGELFF

j_gene: TRBJ2-2
v_gene: TRBV7-2
abundance: -
d_gene: TRBD1
CDR3nt: TGTGCCAGCAGCCAGGGGACAGGGGCTAACACCGGGGAGCTGTTTTTT
CDR3aa: CASSQGTGANTGELFF

j_gene: TRBJ1-3
v_gene: TRBV7-2
abundance: -
d_gene: -
CDR3nt: TGTGCCAGCACCTTTCTCGGAACTGGAAACACCATATATTTT
CDR3aa: CASTFLGTGNTIYF

j_gene: TRBJ2-7
v_gene: TRBV18
abundance: -
d_gene: -
CDR3nt: TGTGCCAGCGGGAGGAGCAAGAGTGTTGAGCAGTACTTC
CDR3aa: CASGRSKSVEQYF

j_gene: TRBJ2-1
v_gene: TRBV2
abundance: -
d_gene: TRBD1
CDR3nt: TGTGCCAGCACCGACCGGGACAGGGGCATCAATGAGCAGTTCTTC
CDR3aa: CASTDRDRGINEQFF

j_gene: TRBJ1-2
v_gene: TRBV10-3
abundance: few
d_gene: -
CDR3nt: TGTGCCATCAGTGCTAACTATGGCTACACCTTC
CDR3aa: CAISANYGYTF

j_gene: TRBJ1-2
v_gene: TRBV7-2
abundance: -
d_gene: -
CDR3nt: TGTGCCAGCAGCTTAGGGCCCGGGGACGGGTATGGCTACACCTTC
CDR3aa: CASSLGPGDGYGYTF

j_gene: TRBJ2-6
v_gene: TRBV5-6
abundance: -
d_gene: -
CDR3nt: TGTGCCAGCAGCTTGAGGGACATCCGCTCTGGGGCCAACGTCCTGACTTTC
CDR3aa: CASSLRDIRSGANVLTF

j_gene: TRBJ2-5
v_gene: TRBV29-1
abundance: -
d_gene: TRBD1
CDR3nt: TGCAGCGTAACCGGGACAGGGAAGGAGACCCAGTACTTC
CDR3aa: CSVTGTGKETQYF

j_gene: TRBJ2-1
v_gene: TRBV5-1
abundance: -
d_gene: TRBD2
CDR3nt: TGCGCCAGCAGCTTAGCCACTAGCGGACGAGGGAATGAGCAGTTCTTC
CDR3aa: CASSLATSGRGNEQFF

j_gene: TRBJ1-2
v_gene: TRBV5-1
abundance: -
d_gene: -
CDR3nt: TGCGCCAGCAGCTTGGGGCAGGGGAGTGATGGCTACACCTTC
CDR3aa: CASSLGQGSDGYTF

j_gene: TRBJ1-6
v_gene: TRBV2
abundance: -
d_gene: -
CDR3nt: TGTGCCAGCAGTGAAGACGGGGGGGCGTATTCACCCCTCCACTTT
CDR3aa: CASSEDGGAYSPLHF

j_gene: TRBJ1-2
v_gene: TRBV7-8
abundance: -
d_gene: TRBD1
CDR3nt: TGTGCCAGCAGCTTAGCAACCGGGACAGGGCTCTATGGCTACACCTTC
CDR3aa: CASSLATGTGLYGYTF

j_gene: TRBJ2-1
v_gene: TRBV7-3
abundance: -
d_gene: -
CDR3nt: TGTGCCAGCAGCTTTGGCGTGGGGAATGAGCAGTTCTTC
CDR3aa: CASSFGVGNEQFF

j_gene: TRBJ2-2
v_gene: TRBV7-2
abundance: -
d_gene: TRBD2
CDR3nt: TGTGCCAGCAGCTTTTCCCGGGAGGGTACCGGGGAGCTGTTTTTT
CDR3aa: CASSFSREGTGELFF

j_gene: TRBJ1-6
v_gene: TRBV7-9
abundance: -
d_gene: -
CDR3nt: TGTGCCAGCAGCCCATTAGAAACCAGGGAGAAGAATAATTCACCCCTCCACTTT
CDR3aa: CASSPLETREKNNSPLHF

j_gene: TRBJ2-5
v_gene: TRBV29-1
abundance: -
d_gene: -
CDR3nt: TGCAGCGTTGAAGGGTTCGGACAGCAAGAGACCCAGTACTTC
CDR3aa: CSVEGFGQQETQYF

j_gene: TRBJ2-2
v_gene: TRBV30
abundance: -
d_gene: -
CDR3nt: TGTGCCTGGAGGCCCGGTAGCACCGGGGAGCTGTTTTTT
CDR3aa: CAWRPGSTGELFF

j_gene: TRBJ1-2
v_gene: TRBV18
abundance: once
d_gene: -
CDR3nt: TGTGCCAGCTCACCAAACCTCCGGGATAACTATGGCTACACCTTC
CDR3aa: CASSPNLRDNYGYTF

j_gene: TRBJ1-5
v_gene: TRBV27
abundance: -
d_gene: -
CDR3nt: TGTGCCAGCAGTTTAGGGGGGGGCAAAAACAATCAGCCCCAGCATTTT
CDR3aa: CASSLGGGKNNQPQHF

j_gene: TRBJ2-6
v_gene: TRBV28
abundance: -
d_gene: -
CDR3nt: TGTGGGGCGGGCAGGGAGGCTGGGGCCAACGTCCTGACTTTC
CDR3aa: CGAGREAGANVLTF

j_gene: TRBJ2-1
v_gene: TRBV7-6
abundance: -
d_gene: -
CDR3nt: TGTGCCAGCAGCTTAGCGTATGGGACGGACAATGAGCAGTTCTTC
CDR3aa: CASSLAYGTDNEQFF

j_gene: TRBJ1-2
v_gene: TRBV21-1
abundance: -
d_gene: -
CDR3nt: TGTGCCAGCAGCAAAGTAGAGACGGAACACAACTATGGCTACACCTTC
CDR3aa: CASSKVETEHNYGYTF

j_gene: TRBJ1-3
v_gene: TRBV29-1
abundance: -
d_gene: -
CDR3nt: TGCAGCGTTGTTCGGGCCGAGGGATCTGGAAACACCATATATTTT
CDR3aa: CSVVRAEGSGNTIYF

j_gene: TRBJ1-1
v_gene: TRBV7-9
abundance: -
d_gene: -
CDR3nt: TGTGCCAGCAGCCTCCCGTTGGTGGGCACTGAAGCTTTCTTT
CDR3aa: CASSLPLVGTEAFF

j_gene: TRBJ2-3
v_gene: TRBV9
abundance: -
d_gene: -
CDR3nt: TGTGCCAGCAGCCCTAGGACGGGACCTCCCCCAGATACGCAGTATTTT
CDR3aa: CASSPRTGPPPDTQYF

j_gene: TRBJ2-1
v_gene: TRBV19
abundance: -
d_gene: TRBD2
CDR3nt: TGTGCCAGCAACCACCGGGAGGGCCGTTTTTCTGAGCAGTTCTTC
CDR3aa: CASNHREGRFSEQFF

j_gene: TRBJ2-2
v_gene: TRBV6-1
abundance: few
d_gene: -
CDR3nt: TGTGCCAGCACCGGTTCGGGGGCCGGGGAGCTGTTTTTT
CDR3aa: CASTGSGAGELFF

j_gene: TRBJ1-6
v_gene: TRBV28
abundance: -
d_gene: -
CDR3nt: TGTGCCAGGCCGAGGGGGTCCTATAATTCACCCCTCCACTTT
CDR3aa: CARPRGSYNSPLHF